Shown below are 5 T cell receptor beta chains from a single sample sequenced in a study of CD8+CD57+ T cells in acquired aplastic anemia. CDR3 and TCR beta VDJ profiling relied on genomic DNA as the template. A single record per CDR3 protein comes from TCRdb applying MiXCR to the reads. This sample has roughly 300,000 distinct CDR3 sequences; 45% to 70% occur once, and the top ten carry roughly 8%. Sample: sorted CD4+, CD8+, or CD8+CD57+ T cells (not recorded which) from PBMCs. The receptors were gathered from a human donor with severe aplastic anemia or a healthy control (not recorded which).

V usage is TRBV7-6 and J usage is TRBJ2-3, with D hard to call. Deletions cut 5 bases from V and 1 base from J, with 19 bases between. Germline values: CDR1 SGHVS, CDR2 FNYEAQ. This CDR3 contains 17 residues. The CDR3: CASSPSPADRGTDTQYF. As DNA, the CDR3 is TGTGCCAGCAGCCCGTCCCCGGCAGATCGAGGCACAGATACGCAGTATTTT.

This chain connects TRBV2 to TRBJ1-2, with 12 positions matching TRBD1. Trimming removed 4 bases from V and 4 bases from J; junction bases left unmatched: 7. In germline, CDR1 is SNHLY, CDR2 FYNNEI. The CDR3 totals 16 residues. CDR3 region: CASSAEGTGGIYGYTF. The DNA of the CDR3 is TGTGCCAGCAGTGCCGAAGGGACAGGGGGCATCTATGGCTACACCTTC.

The rearrangement links TRBV19 to TRBJ1-5; D gene unclear. The CDR3 is 14 residues long. V was shortened by 8 bases and J by 1 base, with 12 bases between the two germline ends. Per the germline V gene, CDR1 is LNHDA and CDR2 is SQIVND (reference sequence). This chain's CDR3 is CASRREFSNQPQHF. CDR3 nucleotides: TGTGCCAGTCGGAGGGAGTTCAGCAATCAGCCCCAGCATTTT.

This clonotype came up a few times. Since a much larger clone is just one base distant, this may be a read error. The genes are TRBV7-7 and TRBJ2-1; the match to TRBD2 covers 9 bases. The germline CDR1 and CDR2 sequences are SSHAT and FNYEAQ (reference sequence). This CDR3 is built from 15 residues. DNA of the CDR3: TGTGCTAGCAGCCCTGCGGGGGGGGGGGGGAATGAGCAGTTCTTC. This sequence encodes CASSPAGGGGNEQFF.

The chain's CDR3 is CASSRTFRDPTQPQHF. The CDR3 DNA sequence: TGTGCCAGCTCACGAACCTTCAGGGATCCCACTCAGCCCCAGCATTTT. The chain is built from TRBV2 and TRBJ1-5, with D tentatively TRBD1 (5 bases). Germline assignment: CDR1 SNHLY and CDR2 FYNNEI. With 8 bases removed from V and 6 bases from J, the gap between germline ends came to 23 bases. This CDR3 contains 16 residues.